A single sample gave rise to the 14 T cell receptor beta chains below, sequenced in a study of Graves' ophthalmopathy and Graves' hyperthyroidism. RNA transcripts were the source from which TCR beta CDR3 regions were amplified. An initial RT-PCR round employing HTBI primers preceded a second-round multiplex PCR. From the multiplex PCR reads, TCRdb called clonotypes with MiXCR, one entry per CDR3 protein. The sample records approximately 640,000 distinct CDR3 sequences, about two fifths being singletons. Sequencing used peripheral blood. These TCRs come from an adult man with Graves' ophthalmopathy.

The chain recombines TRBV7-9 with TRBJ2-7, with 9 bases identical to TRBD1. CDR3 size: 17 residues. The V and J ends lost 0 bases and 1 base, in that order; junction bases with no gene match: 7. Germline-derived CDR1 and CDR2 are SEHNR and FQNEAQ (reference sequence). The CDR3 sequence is CASSLAATGGMSYEQYF. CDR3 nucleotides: TGTGCCAGCAGCTTAGCTGCGACAGGGGGAATGTCCTACGAGCAGTACTTC.

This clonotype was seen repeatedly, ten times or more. CDR3 residues: CASSPSGGGSTEAFF. CDR3 bases: TGTGCCAGCAGCCCCAGCGGGGGAGGGAGCACTGAAGCTTTCTTT. The chain couples TRBV12-3 or TRBV12-4 to TRBJ1-1; possible D gene TRBD1, 5 bases. V was shortened by 6 bases and J by 4 bases, with 18 bases between the two germline ends. The CDR3 loop spans 15 amino acids.

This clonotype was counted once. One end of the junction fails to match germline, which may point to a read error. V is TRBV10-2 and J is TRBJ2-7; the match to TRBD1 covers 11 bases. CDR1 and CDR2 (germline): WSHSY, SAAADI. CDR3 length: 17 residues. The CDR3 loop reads CASSPLRTGGASYEQYF. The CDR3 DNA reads TGTGCCAGCTCACCTCTACGGACAGGGGGCGCATCCTACGAGCAGTACTTC.

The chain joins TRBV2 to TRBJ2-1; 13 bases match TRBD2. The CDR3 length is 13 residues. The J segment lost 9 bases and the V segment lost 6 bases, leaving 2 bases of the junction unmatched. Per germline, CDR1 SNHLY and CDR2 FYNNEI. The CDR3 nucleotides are TGTGCCAGCAGCACTAGCGGGGGGGCTGAGCAGTTCTTC. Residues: CASSTSGGAEQFF.

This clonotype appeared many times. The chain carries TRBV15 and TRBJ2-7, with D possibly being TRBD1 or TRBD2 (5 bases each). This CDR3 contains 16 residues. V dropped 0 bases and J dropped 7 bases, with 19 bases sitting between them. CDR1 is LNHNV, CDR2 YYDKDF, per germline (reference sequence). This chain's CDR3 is CATSRDWDAIGEEQYF. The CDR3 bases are TGTGCCACCAGCAGAGATTGGGACGCGATAGGAGAGGAGCAGTACTTC.

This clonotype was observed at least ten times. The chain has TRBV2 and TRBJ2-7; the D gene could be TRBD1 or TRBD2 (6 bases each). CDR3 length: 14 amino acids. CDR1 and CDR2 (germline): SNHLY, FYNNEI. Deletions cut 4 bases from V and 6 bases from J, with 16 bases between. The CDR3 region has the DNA TGTGCCAGCAGTGTCGATCCGGGGGCCCGCGAGCAGTACTTC. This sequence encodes CASSVDPGAREQYF.

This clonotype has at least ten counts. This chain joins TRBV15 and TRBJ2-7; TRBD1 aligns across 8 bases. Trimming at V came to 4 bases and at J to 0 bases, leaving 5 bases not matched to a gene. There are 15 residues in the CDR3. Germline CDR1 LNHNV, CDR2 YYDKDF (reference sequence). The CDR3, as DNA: TGTGCCACCAGCATCGACAGGGGAAGCTCCTACGAGCAGTACTTC. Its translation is CATSIDRGSSYEQYF.

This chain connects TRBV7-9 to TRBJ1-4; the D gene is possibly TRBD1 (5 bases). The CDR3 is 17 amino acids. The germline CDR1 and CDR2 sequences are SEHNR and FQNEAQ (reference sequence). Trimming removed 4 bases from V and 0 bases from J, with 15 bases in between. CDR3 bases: TGTGCCAGCAGCTCCCTGGGGCAGGGAGCAACTAATGAAAAACTGTTTTTT. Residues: CASSSLGQGATNEKLFF.

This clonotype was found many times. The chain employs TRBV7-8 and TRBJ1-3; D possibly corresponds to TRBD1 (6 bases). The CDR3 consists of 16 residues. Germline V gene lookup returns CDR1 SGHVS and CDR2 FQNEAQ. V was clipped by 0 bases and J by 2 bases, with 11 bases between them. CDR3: CASSLAHRVTGNTIYF. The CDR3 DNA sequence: TGTGCCAGCAGCTTAGCGCACAGGGTAACTGGAAACACCATATATTTT. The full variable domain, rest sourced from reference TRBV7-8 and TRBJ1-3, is GAGVSQSPRYKVAKRGQDVALRCDPISGHVSLFWYQQALGQGPEFLTYFQNEAQLDKSGLPSDRFFAERPEGSVSTLKIQRTQQEDSAVYLCASSLAHRVTGNTIYFGEGSWLTVV.

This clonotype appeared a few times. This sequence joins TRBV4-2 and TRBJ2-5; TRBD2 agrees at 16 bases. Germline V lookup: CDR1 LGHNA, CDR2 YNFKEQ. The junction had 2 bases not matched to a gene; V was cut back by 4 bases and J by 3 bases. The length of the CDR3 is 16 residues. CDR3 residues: CASSLGTSGREETQYF. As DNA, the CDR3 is TGTGCCAGCAGCCTCGGGACTAGCGGGAGGGAAGAGACCCAGTACTTC.

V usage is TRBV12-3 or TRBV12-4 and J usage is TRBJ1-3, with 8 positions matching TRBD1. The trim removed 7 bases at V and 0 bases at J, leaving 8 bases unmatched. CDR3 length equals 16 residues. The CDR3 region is CASTRTGNPSGNTIYF. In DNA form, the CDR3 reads TGTGCCAGCACCAGGACAGGGAATCCCTCTGGAAACACCATATATTTT.

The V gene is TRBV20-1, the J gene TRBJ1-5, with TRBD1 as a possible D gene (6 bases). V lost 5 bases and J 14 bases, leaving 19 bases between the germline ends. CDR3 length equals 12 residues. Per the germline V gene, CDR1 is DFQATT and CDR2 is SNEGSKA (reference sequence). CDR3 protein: CSARTSGGYEHF. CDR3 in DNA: TGCAGTGCTCGGACTAGCGGGGGCTACGAGCATTTT.

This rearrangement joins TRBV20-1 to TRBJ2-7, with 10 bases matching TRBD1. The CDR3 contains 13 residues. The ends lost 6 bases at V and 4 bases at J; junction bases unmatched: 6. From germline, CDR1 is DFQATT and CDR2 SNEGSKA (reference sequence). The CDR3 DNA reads TGCAGTGCGTTTGGGACAGGGGAATACGAGCAGTACTTC. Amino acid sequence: CSAFGTGEYEQYF.

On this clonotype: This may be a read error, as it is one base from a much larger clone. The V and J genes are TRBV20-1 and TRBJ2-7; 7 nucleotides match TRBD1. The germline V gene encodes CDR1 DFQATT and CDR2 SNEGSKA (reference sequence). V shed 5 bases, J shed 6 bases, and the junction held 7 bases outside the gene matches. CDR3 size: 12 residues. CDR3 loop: CSAHRGEAEQYF. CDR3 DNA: TGCAGTGCTCACAGGGGCGAGGCCGAGCAGTACTTC.